The clone carrying this T cell receptor beta chain showed up just a few times. The antigen is unknown. This sample is part of a study of T-cell reconstitution after alpha-beta-depleted transplantation in children. Study-wide findings and caveats: TCRbeta diversity was high at day 60 in some patients (a result of surviving recipient T cells and thymic progenitors). From newly produced T cells came most of the T-cell counts and diversity one year after transplant. Expanded graft clones, several hundred of them, were reportedly the source of alpha-beta T cells about two months after transplant.

Unique molecular identifiers were incorporated during preparation of the TCRbeta library. Each CDR3 protein gets one entry after TCRdb re-called the PCR reads with MiXCR. The sample has 450,000 to 550,000 distinct CDR3 sequences, about an eighth seen once. The CDR3 runs 13 residues. J lost 6 bases, V lost 6 bases, and 4 bases had no gene match. The germline V gene encodes CDR1 DFQATT and CDR2 SNEGSKA (reference sequence). This sample comprised PBMCs, mostly from graft donor cells, obtained 180 days after TCRalphabeta/CD19-depleted stem cell transplant. The clonotype originates from a female patient aged 2-15 years who had a stem cell transplant for aplastic anemia, so the T cells may come from the graft donor. This sequence joins TRBV20-1 and TRBJ2-3; 12 bases line up with TRBD2. In DNA form, the CDR3 reads TGCAGTGCGGGGACTAGCGGGTTTGATACGCAGTATTTT. Translating gives CSAGTSGFDTQYF.